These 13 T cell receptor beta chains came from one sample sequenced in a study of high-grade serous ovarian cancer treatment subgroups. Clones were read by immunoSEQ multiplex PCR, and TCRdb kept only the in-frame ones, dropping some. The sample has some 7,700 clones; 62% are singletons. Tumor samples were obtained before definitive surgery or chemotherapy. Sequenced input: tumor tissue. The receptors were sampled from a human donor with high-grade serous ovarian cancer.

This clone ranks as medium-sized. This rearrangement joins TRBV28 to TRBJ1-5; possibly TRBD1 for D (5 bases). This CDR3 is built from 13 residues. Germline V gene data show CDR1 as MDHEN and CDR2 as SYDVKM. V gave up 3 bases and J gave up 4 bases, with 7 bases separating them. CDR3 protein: CASSFQGNQPQHF. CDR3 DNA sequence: TGTGCCAGCAGTTTTCAGGGAAATCAGCCCCAGCATTTT.

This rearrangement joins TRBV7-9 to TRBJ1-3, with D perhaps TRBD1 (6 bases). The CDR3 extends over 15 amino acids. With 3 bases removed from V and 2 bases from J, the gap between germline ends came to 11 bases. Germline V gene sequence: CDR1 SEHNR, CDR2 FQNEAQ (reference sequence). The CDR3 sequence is CASSFQGTAGNTIYF. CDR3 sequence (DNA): TGTGCCAGCAGCTTCCAGGGGACGGCTGGAAACACCATATATTTT.

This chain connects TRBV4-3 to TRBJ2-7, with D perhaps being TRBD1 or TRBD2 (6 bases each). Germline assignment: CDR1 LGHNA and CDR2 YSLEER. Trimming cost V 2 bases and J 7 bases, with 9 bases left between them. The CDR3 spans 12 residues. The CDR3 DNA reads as TGCGCCAGCAGCCAAATAGGGGGGGAGCAGTACTTC. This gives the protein CASSQIGGEQYF.

The CDR3 reads CASSLELAGDYEQFF. In DNA, the CDR3 is TGCGCCAGCAGCTTGGAGCTAGCGGGAGACTATGAGCAGTTCTTC. This chain connects TRBV5-1 to TRBJ2-1, with TRBD2 matching 10 bases. The junction had 5 bases not matched to a gene; V was cut back by 0 bases and J by 8 bases. Germline V gives CDR1 SGHRS, CDR2 YFSETQ. The CDR3 is 15 residues long.

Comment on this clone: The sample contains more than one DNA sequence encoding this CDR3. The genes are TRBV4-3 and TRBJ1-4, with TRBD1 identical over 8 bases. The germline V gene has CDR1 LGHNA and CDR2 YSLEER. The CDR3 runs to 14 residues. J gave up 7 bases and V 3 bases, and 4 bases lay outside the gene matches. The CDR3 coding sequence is TGCGCCAGCAGCCAGACACAGGGGGTTGAAAAACTGTTTTTT. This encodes CASSQTQGVEKLFF.

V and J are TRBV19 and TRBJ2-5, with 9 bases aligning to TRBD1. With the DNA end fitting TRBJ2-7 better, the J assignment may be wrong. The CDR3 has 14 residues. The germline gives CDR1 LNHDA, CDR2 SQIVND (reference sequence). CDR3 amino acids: CASSATGGLYEQYF. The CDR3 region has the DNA TGTGCCAGTAGTGCTACAGGGGGCCTCTACGAGCAGTACTTC.

CDR3 protein: CASSRGQLRETQYF. The DNA of the CDR3 is TGTGCCAGCAGTAGGGGACAATTACGGGAGACCCAGTACTTC. V is TRBV28 and J is TRBJ2-5; D is possibly TRBD1 (6 bases). V was trimmed by 5 bases and J by 5 bases, leaving 15 bases between them. The CDR3 contains 14 residues. Germline loops: CDR1 MDHEN, CDR2 SYDVKM.

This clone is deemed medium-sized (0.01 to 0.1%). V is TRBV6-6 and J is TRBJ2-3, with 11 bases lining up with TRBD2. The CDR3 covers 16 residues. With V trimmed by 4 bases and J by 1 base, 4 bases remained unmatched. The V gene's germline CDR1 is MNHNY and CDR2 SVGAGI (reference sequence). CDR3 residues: CASSLAGGGGTDTQYF. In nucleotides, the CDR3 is TGTGCCAGCAGTTTAGCGGGAGGGGGGGGCACAGATACGCAGTATTTT.

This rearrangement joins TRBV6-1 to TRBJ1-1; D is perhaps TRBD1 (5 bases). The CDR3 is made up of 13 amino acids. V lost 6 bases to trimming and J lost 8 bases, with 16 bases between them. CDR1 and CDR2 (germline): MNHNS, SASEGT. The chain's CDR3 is CASSLGEGREAFF. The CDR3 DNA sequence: TGTGCCAGCAGCTTGGGGGAGGGGAGGGAAGCTTTCTTT.

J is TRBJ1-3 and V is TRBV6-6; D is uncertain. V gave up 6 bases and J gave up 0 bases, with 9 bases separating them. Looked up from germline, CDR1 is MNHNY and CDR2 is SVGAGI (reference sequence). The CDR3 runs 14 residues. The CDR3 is CASRAQASGNTIYF. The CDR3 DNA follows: TGTGCCAGCAGGGCACAAGCCTCTGGAAACACCATATATTTT.

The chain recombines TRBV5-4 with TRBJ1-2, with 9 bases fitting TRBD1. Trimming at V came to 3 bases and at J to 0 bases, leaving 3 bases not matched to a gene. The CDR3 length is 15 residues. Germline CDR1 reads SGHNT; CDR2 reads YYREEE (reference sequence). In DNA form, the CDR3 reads TGTGCCAGCAGCTCCGGGACAGGGACTAACTATGGCTACACCTTC. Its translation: CASSSGTGTNYGYTF.

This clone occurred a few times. CDR3: CASSLGLGPEEQYF. In nucleotides, the CDR3 is TGTGCCAGCAGCCTGGGATTGGGACCAGAAGAGCAGTACTTC. The V gene is TRBV5-5, the J gene TRBJ2-7; the D gene could be TRBD1 or TRBD2 (5 bases each). The V gene's germline CDR1 is SGHKS and CDR2 YYEKEE (reference sequence). The germline V and J ends were trimmed by 4 bases and 7 bases, with 18 bases remaining between them. The CDR3 is 14 amino acids.

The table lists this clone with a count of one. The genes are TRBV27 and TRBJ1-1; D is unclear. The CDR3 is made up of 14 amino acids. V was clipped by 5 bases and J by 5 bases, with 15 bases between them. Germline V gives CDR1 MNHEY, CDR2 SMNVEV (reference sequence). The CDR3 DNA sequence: TGTGCCAGCAGTCTAGGATGGAGGGAGACTGAAGCTTTCTTT. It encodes CASSLGWRETEAFF.